The clone carrying this T cell receptor beta chain was picked up a small number of times. This record belongs to a study of T cells in Graves' hyperthyroidism and ophthalmopathy. Trimming pared 1 base from V and 0 bases from J, leaving 10 bases between. Germline V gene sequence: CDR1 DFQATT, CDR2 SNEGSKA (reference sequence). The CDR3 length is 14 residues. Any patient presenting with uncontrolled infection, other autoimmune disease, pregnancy or lactation was left out. From RNA transcripts, TCR beta CDR3 regions were amplified. The primer set for the first-round RT-PCR of the TCR CDR3 was HTBI. TCRdb fed the multiplex PCR reads into MiXCR, producing one record per CDR3 protein. The table has almost 500,000 distinct CDR3 sequences, 22% seen once; the top ten hold about 53%.

Sequencing input: blood. This receptor was taken from a woman in her 70s with Graves' ophthalmopathy. The chain combines TRBV20-1 with TRBJ2-7; a weak D match, TRBD2 (6 bases). This CDR3 is CSARGGDFSYEQYF. As DNA, the CDR3 is TGCAGTGCTAGAGGTGGGGACTTCTCCTACGAGCAGTACTTC.